The 26 T cell receptor beta chains given below trace back to one sample, sequenced in a study of OX40 agonist ivuxolimab in advanced cancers. Libraries were prepared by immunoSEQ multiplex PCR; TCRdb keeps only in-frame clonotypes and omits some of them. Among 45,000 to 55,000 clones listed, approximately 79% were seen once. The input for sequencing was CD4+ or CD8+ T cells sorted from blood, taken in a trial of the OX40 agonist ivuxolimab. The receptors originated from an adult with an advanced solid tumor such as melanoma, head and neck, liver or kidney cancer.

The gene calls are TRBV30 and TRBJ1-2; TRBD1 matches 7 bases. CDR1 is GTSNPN and CDR2 is SVGIG in the germline V gene (reference sequence). Germline trimming cut 4 bases from V and 6 bases from J; bases unmatched to any gene: 17. The CDR3 extends over 16 amino acids. For the CDR3, the DNA is TGTGCCTGGATCGCCGCAACCATGGACAGGACAGATGGCTACACCTTC. Its translation: CAWIAATMDRTDGYTF.

The V call is TRBV11-3, the J call TRBJ2-1; maybe TRBD1 (5 bases). The V gene's germline CDR1 is SGHNT and CDR2 YENEEA. CDR3 size: 17 residues. The V gene lost 4 bases and the J gene lost 5 bases, with 21 bases spanning the gap. CDR3 protein: CASSSRFGRAGNNEQFF. The CDR3 DNA sequence: TGTGCCAGCAGCTCCCGGTTCGGTAGGGCAGGGAACAATGAGCAGTTCTTC.

This chain connects TRBV19 to TRBJ1-1; maybe TRBD1 (5 bases). CDR3 length: 15 residues. V was shortened by 3 bases and J by 0 bases, with 11 bases between the two germline ends. Germline V gene lookup returns CDR1 LNHDA and CDR2 SQIVND (reference sequence). Here the CDR3 reads CASSITRAMNTEAFF. The CDR3 nucleotides read TGTGCCAGTAGTATCACCAGGGCGATGAACACTGAAGCTTTCTTT.

This chain joins TRBV10-3 and TRBJ2-3; TRBD1 might be the D (5 bases). CDR3 length equals 13 residues. Trimming removed 6 bases from V and 2 bases from J, with 9 bases in between. Germline V gene sequence: CDR1 ENHRY, CDR2 SYGVKD. The CDR3 bases are TGTGCCATCAGGTTAGGGGCCACAGATACGCAGTATTTT. Protein sequence: CAIRLGATDTQYF.

This chain links TRBV11-3 with TRBJ2-7, with 7 bases lining up with TRBD2. V lost 11 bases and J lost 3; bases outside the gene matches: 16. The length of the CDR3 is 15 residues. Germline values: CDR1 SGHNT, CDR2 YENEEA. The CDR3 here is CAGQFTASGNYEQYF. The CDR3 DNA reads as TGTGCCGGCCAGTTTACGGCCAGCGGGAACTACGAGCAGTACTTC.

The chain has TRBV20-1 and TRBJ2-1, with D hard to call. Germline V CDR1 and CDR2: DFQATT, SNEGSKA (reference sequence). This CDR3 is 10 amino acids long. Trimming removed 2 bases at V and 7 bases at J, with 3 bases between. CDR3 sequence: CSARRNEQFF. CDR3 nucleotides: TGCAGTGCTAGAAGAAATGAGCAGTTCTTC.

The chain is built from TRBV14 and TRBJ1-6, with D possibly being TRBD1 (5 bases). Per the germline V gene, CDR1 is SGHDN and CDR2 is FVKESK. V shed 5 bases and J shed 6 bases, with 11 bases lying between them. The CDR3 is 14 residues long. The CDR3 sequence is CASSWGGVNSPLHF. The CDR3 DNA reads as TGTGCCAGCAGCTGGGGAGGGGTTAATTCACCCCTCCACTTT.

The rearrangement links TRBV4-1 to TRBJ1-4, with D unclear. Germline CDR1 reads MGHRA; CDR2 reads YSYEKL. This CDR3 is 15 amino acids long. Trimming removed 4 bases from V and 0 bases from J, with 9 bases in between. CDR3 DNA sequence: TGCGCCAGCAGCCGTCAGGCAGCAACTAATGAAAAACTGTTTTTT. Its translation: CASSRQAATNEKLFF.

The chain combines TRBV18 with TRBJ1-2, with D perhaps TRBD1 (6 bases). The CDR3 is 12 residues long. The germline gives CDR1 KGHSH, CDR2 LQKENI. Trimming stripped 3 bases from V and 7 bases from J, with 9 bases between. The CDR3 loop is CASSPGGRGYTF. The CDR3, as DNA: TGTGCCAGCTCACCGGGGGGGCGTGGCTACACCTTC.

This clone has just a few counts. The same CDR3 also results from other DNA sequences found in this sample. V is TRBV4-3 and J is TRBJ1-2, with a weak D call TRBD1 (5 bases). There are 12 residues in the CDR3. Per the germline V gene, CDR1 is LGHNA and CDR2 is YSLEER. Trimming cost V 0 bases and J 7 bases, with 6 bases left between them. The CDR3 DNA follows: TGCGCCAGCAGCCAAGATAGGGGTGGCTACACCTTC. It is translated as CASSQDRGGYTF.

This clone was recorded only once. The V and J genes are TRBV5-5 and TRBJ2-7; D could derive from TRBD1 or TRBD2 (7 bases each). The CDR3 runs to 15 residues. Germline V gene data show CDR1 as SGHKS and CDR2 as YYEKEE (reference sequence). Deletions cut 5 bases from V and 6 bases from J, with 21 bases between. This CDR3 is CASSPRGGLMGEQYF. CDR3 DNA: TGTGCCAGCAGTCCCAGGGGGGGTTTGATGGGCGAGCAGTACTTC.

The chain has TRBV25-1 and TRBJ1-2, with unresolved D. This CDR3 comprises 12 residues. V shed 4 bases and J shed 0 bases, with 3 bases lying between them. Germline assignment: CDR1 MGHDK and CDR2 SYGVNS. As DNA, the CDR3 is TGTGCCAGCAGTGCGTCTAACTATGGCTACACCTTC. Residues: CASSASNYGYTF.

The V gene is TRBV25-1, the J gene TRBJ2-2, with a tentative D call TRBD2 (5 bases). The CDR3 spans 15 residues. Trimming took off 4 bases at V and 7 bases at J, with 16 bases between the two ends. The germline gives CDR1 MGHDK, CDR2 SYGVNS. CDR3 DNA sequence: TGTGCCAGCAGTGGCGGGCTCATAAGTGGCGGGGAGCTGTTTTTT. Its translation is CASSGGLISGGELFF.

The genes are TRBV4-1 and TRBJ2-2; D unclear. Germline loops: CDR1 MGHRA, CDR2 YSYEKL. Trimming removed 2 bases from V and 4 bases from J, with 11 bases in between. CDR3 length: 15 amino acids. CDR3: CASSQLTVATGELFF. The DNA for the CDR3 is TGCGCCAGCAGCCAACTCACAGTCGCCACCGGGGAGCTGTTTTTT.

This chain connects TRBV7-2 to TRBJ2-1, with D uncertain. This CDR3 is 13 amino acids long. V dropped 5 bases and J dropped 6 bases, with 11 bases sitting between them. Germline lookup yields CDR1 SGHTA and CDR2 FQGNSA. CDR3 DNA: TGTGCCAGCAGCACCATCGGAGTCAATGAGCAGTTCTTC. This sequence encodes CASSTIGVNEQFF.

This clone was observed a single time. V gene TRBV7-9 combines with J gene TRBJ2-7; TRBD1 matches at 7 bases. The CDR3 spans 15 residues. Germline assignment: CDR1 SEHNR and CDR2 FQNEAQ (reference sequence). V lost 5 bases to trimming and J lost 5 bases; unmatched junction nucleotides: 12. The CDR3 region has the DNA TGTGCCAGCAGCCGACGACAGGGTGGGATCAACGAGCAGTACTTC. This encodes CASSRRQGGINEQYF.

This clone was seen only once. This chain joins TRBV19 and TRBJ1-1; a weak D match, TRBD1 (6 bases). Germline CDR1 LNHDA, CDR2 SQIVND (reference sequence). CDR3 size: 14 residues. The ends were cut back, 7 bases at V and 2 bases at J, with 14 bases in the middle. The CDR3, as DNA: TGTGCCAGTAAGGGGGACGTTGGAAACACTGAAGCTTTCTTT. This sequence encodes CASKGDVGNTEAFF. Together with reference TRBV19 and TRBJ1-1, the CDR3 gives the full variable domain: DGGITQSPKYLFRKEGQNVTLSCEQNLNHDAMYWYRQDPGQGLRLIYYSQIVNDFQKGDIAEGYSVSREKKESFPLTVTSAQKNPTAFYLCASKGDVGNTEAFFGQGTRLTVV.

V and J are TRBV27 and TRBJ2-3, with TRBD1 as a possible D gene (6 bases). The germline V gene has CDR1 MNHEY and CDR2 SMNVEV (reference sequence). CDR3 length: 15 residues. V lost 6 bases, J lost 3 bases, and 16 bases lay in between. CDR3 region: CASSLTGIGTDTQYF. CDR3 nucleotides: TGTGCCAGCAGCCTCACAGGGATAGGGACAGATACGCAGTATTTT.

The chain couples TRBV5-1 to TRBJ1-2; TRBD1 matches at 8 bases. With 0 bases clipped from V and 11 bases from J, the junction kept 18 bases outside the gene matches. CDR1 is SGHRS, CDR2 YFSETQ, per germline. The CDR3 contains 17 residues. The CDR3 nucleotides are TGCGCCAGCAGCTTGGGCACACTGGACAGGGCGGAAAAGGGGTACACCTTC. This translates into CASSLGTLDRAEKGYTF.

The J gene is TRBJ2-7, the V gene TRBV5-4, with D unresolved. V lost 4 bases and J lost 1, with 9 bases in between. This CDR3 region has 13 residues. CDR1 and CDR2 (germline): SGHNT, YYREEE (reference sequence). The CDR3 DNA is TGTGCCAGCAGCCGGCAGGAGTCCTACGAGCAGTACTTC. Amino acids: CASSRQESYEQYF.

V and J are TRBV6-6 and TRBJ2-2, with 9 positions matching TRBD1. The CDR3 runs 16 residues. In germline, CDR1 is MNHNY, CDR2 SVGAGI (reference sequence). With V trimmed by 5 bases and J by 6 bases, 10 bases remained unmatched. The CDR3 here is CASSHSLTGGPGELFF. CDR3 coding DNA: TGTGCCAGCAGTCATAGTCTAACAGGGGGCCCCGGGGAGCTGTTTTTT.

This clone appeared a single time. This chain links TRBV6-5 with TRBJ1-5; D gene uncertain. Trimming removed 0 bases from V and 4 bases from J, with 10 bases in between. Germline-derived CDR1 and CDR2 are MNHEY and SVGAGI. The CDR3 runs 15 residues. Here the CDR3 DNA reads TGTGCCAGCAGTTACTCGCGGATGGGAAATCAGCCCCAGCATTTT. This gives the protein CASSYSRMGNQPQHF.

The CDR3 DNA reads TGTGCCAGCAGTTTGAGGCAGCACTACAATGAGCAGTTCTTC. As protein: CASSLRQHYNEQFF. V gene TRBV28 combines with J gene TRBJ2-1, with D unresolved. CDR1 is MDHEN, CDR2 SYDVKM, per germline. The CDR3 sequence is 14 residues long. V dropped 3 bases and J dropped 3 bases, with 9 bases sitting between them.

This clone has just a few counts. The CDR3 region has the DNA TGTGCCACCTCCCGCAGACTGAACACTGAAGCTTTCTTT. Encoded protein: CATSRRLNTEAFF. The chain uses TRBV28 and TRBJ1-1, with no clear D. V was trimmed by 10 bases and J by 0 bases, leaving 12 bases between them. The CDR3 is made up of 13 amino acids. Germline V gene data show CDR1 as MDHEN and CDR2 as SYDVKM.

This CDR3 reads CASSPSGSWQRRRISYEQYF. In DNA, the CDR3 is TGTGCCAGCAGCCCTTCCGGAAGCTGGCAGCGACGACGGATATCCTACGAGCAGTACTTC. The gene calls are TRBV28 and TRBJ2-5; D remains unclear. The last part of the DNA fits TRBJ2-7 better; the J call may be wrong. CDR3 length: 20 amino acids. CDR1 and CDR2 (germline): MDHEN, SYDVKM.

This clone was detected only a few times. The CDR3 loop reads CASSPWPQGVQETQYF. The CDR3 DNA reads as TGCGCCAGCAGCCCTTGGCCCCAGGGGGTCCAAGAGACCCAGTACTTC. The chain links TRBV5-1 to TRBJ2-5; 7 nucleotides line up with TRBD1. With 4 bases clipped from V and 1 base from J, the junction kept 10 bases outside the gene matches. Germline V gene data show CDR1 as SGHRS and CDR2 as YFSETQ. There are 16 residues in the CDR3.